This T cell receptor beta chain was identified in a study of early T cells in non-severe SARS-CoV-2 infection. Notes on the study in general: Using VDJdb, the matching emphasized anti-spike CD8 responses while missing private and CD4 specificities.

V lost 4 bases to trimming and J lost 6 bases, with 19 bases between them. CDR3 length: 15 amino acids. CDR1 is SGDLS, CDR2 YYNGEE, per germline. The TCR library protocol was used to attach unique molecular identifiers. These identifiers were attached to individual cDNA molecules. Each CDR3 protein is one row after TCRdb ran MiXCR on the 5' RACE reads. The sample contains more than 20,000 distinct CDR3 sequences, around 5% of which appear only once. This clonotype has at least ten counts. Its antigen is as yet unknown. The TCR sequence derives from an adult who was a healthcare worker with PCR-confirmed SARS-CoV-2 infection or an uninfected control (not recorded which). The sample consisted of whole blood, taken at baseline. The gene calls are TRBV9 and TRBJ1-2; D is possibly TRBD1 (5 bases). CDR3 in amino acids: CASSTRGDAANGYTF. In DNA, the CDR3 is TGTGCCAGCAGCACCCGTGGGGACGCGGCCAATGGCTACACCTTC.